This T cell receptor beta chain was identified in a study of blood T cell repertoires in COVID-19. Study-level background: Collection of acute and convalescent COVID-19 samples took place in the United States, Italy and Spain. PBMCs, B-cell-depleted T cells, or T cells provided the cDNA or gDNA that made up the material.

In the authors' workflow: Amplification of reference gene primers was used by the study to estimate nucleated cell counts. The table came from immunoSEQ multiplex PCR; TCRdb's copy has only in-frame clones and leaves some out. That table furnishes V, J and clone size, whereas the DNA furnished D and trimming. The table lists about 59,000 clones, 70% to 85% of them singletons. This CDR3 has 15 amino acids. Trimming took off 4 bases at V and 5 bases at J, with 16 bases between the two ends. CDR1 is MNHEY and CDR2 is SMNVEV in the germline V gene (reference sequence). This clone was counted a single time.

This chain joins TRBV27 and TRBJ2-3; D call uncertain. Sequencing was carried out using peripheral blood. This clonotype originated in a man aged 55 to 70 with acute or convalescent COVID-19. In DNA form, the CDR3 reads TGTGCCAGCAGTTCTCTCAGCAGCGCCCGAGATACGCAGTATTTT. Its translation: CASSSLSSARDTQYF.